This is a list of T cell receptor beta chains from one sample in a study of cytomegalovirus exposure and HLA in healthy donors. Libraries were prepared by immunoSEQ multiplex PCR; TCRdb keeps only in-frame clonotypes and omits some of them. The sample has approximately 150,000 clones; about 75% are singletons. The specimen sequenced was PBMCs. These receptors were taken from a man younger than 35 in good health and CMV-seropositive. CDR3s include the opening cysteine and the closing phenylalanine or tryptophan. A D gene is named only where the DNA matches it firmly. Rows give clone size only sometimes, using once, few, many, or a class for an expanded clone.

v_gene: TRBV5-1
d_gene: TRBD1
j_gene: TRBJ2-6
abundance: -
CDR3nt: TGCGCCAGCAGCCTCCGATCCGGGACAGCTACCTCTGGGGCCAACGTCCTGACTTTC
CDR3aa: CASSLRSGTATSGANVLTF

v_gene: TRBV29-1
d_gene: -
j_gene: TRBJ1-1
abundance: -
CDR3nt: TGCAGCGGTTGGGAGACGGCCAGTGAAGCTTTCTTT
CDR3aa: CSGWETASEAFF

v_gene: TRBV6-6
d_gene: TRBD1
j_gene: TRBJ1-2
abundance: -
CDR3nt: TGTGCCAGCAGCTCCGGACAGGGGTGGGGCTACACCTTC
CDR3aa: CASSSGQGWGYTF

v_gene: TRBV7-9
d_gene: -
j_gene: TRBJ1-1
abundance: -
CDR3nt: TGTGCCAGCAGCTTTCCGGGAAACACTGAAGCTTTCTTT
CDR3aa: CASSFPGNTEAFF

v_gene: TRBV27
d_gene: TRBD1
j_gene: TRBJ1-3
abundance: -
CDR3nt: TGTGCCAGCAGTCCAAGGGACAGAAGAAACACCATATATTTT
CDR3aa: CASSPRDRRNTIYF

v_gene: TRBV6-1
d_gene: -
j_gene: TRBJ1-2
abundance: -
CDR3nt: TGTGCCAGCAGTGACGTTCCTTCAGGTGGCTACACCTTC
CDR3aa: CASSDVPSGGYTF

v_gene: TRBV6-1
d_gene: -
j_gene: TRBJ2-2
abundance: -
CDR3nt: TGTGCCAGCAGTCTACCGACAAACACCGGGGAGCTGTTTTTT
CDR3aa: CASSLPTNTGELFF

v_gene: TRBV10-1
d_gene: TRBD1
j_gene: TRBJ2-5
abundance: -
CDR3nt: TGCGCCAGCAGTGAGTTTCAGGGGGTTCAAGAGACCCAGTACTTC
CDR3aa: CASSEFQGVQETQYF

v_gene: TRBV19
d_gene: TRBD1
j_gene: TRBJ1-1
abundance: few
CDR3nt: TGTGCCAGTAGTAGATGGACAGGAGGCACTGAAGCTTTCTTT
CDR3aa: CASSRWTGGTEAFF

v_gene: TRBV6-5
d_gene: TRBD1
j_gene: TRBJ1-1
abundance: -
CDR3nt: TGTGCCAGCAGGATGCGACAGGGCCTGAACACTGAAGCTTTCTTT
CDR3aa: CASRMRQGLNTEAFF

v_gene: TRBV10-2
d_gene: -
j_gene: TRBJ2-1
abundance: -
CDR3nt: TGCGCCAGCAGTGAGCCTTACAATGAGCAGTTCTTC
CDR3aa: CASSEPYNEQFF

v_gene: TRBV7-8
d_gene: TRBD1
j_gene: TRBJ1-5
abundance: -
CDR3nt: TGTGCCAGCAGCTTAACCGGGACAGGGAGCAATCAGCCCCAGCATTTT
CDR3aa: CASSLTGTGSNQPQHF

v_gene: TRBV25-1
d_gene: TRBD2
j_gene: TRBJ2-3
abundance: once
CDR3nt: TGTGCCAGCACGACAAGGACTAGCGGGGGCACAGATACGCAGTATTTT
CDR3aa: CASTTRTSGGTDTQYF

v_gene: TRBV19
d_gene: TRBD2
j_gene: TRBJ2-2
abundance: -
CDR3nt: TGTGCCAGTATTGGGCCCCGATACGCGGCTAGCGGGGGGTCGGCGGGGGAGCTGTTTTTT
CDR3aa: CASIGPRYAASGGSAGELFF

v_gene: TRBV6-1
d_gene: -
j_gene: TRBJ1-6
abundance: -
CDR3nt: TGTGCCAGCAGTGAAAGGTGGTCTAACCGACCTAGCTCCTATAATTCACCCCTCCACTTT
CDR3aa: CASSERWSNRPSSYNSPLHF

v_gene: TRBV6-6
d_gene: TRBD1
j_gene: TRBJ1-2
abundance: -
CDR3nt: TGTGCCAGCTGGGACAGGGCCTATGGCTACACCTTC
CDR3aa: CASWDRAYGYTF

v_gene: TRBV7-9
d_gene: TRBD1
j_gene: TRBJ1-5
abundance: few
CDR3nt: TGTGCCAGCAGCTTAGCTTCGGGGACAGGGGGAAATCAGCCCCAGCATTTT
CDR3aa: CASSLASGTGGNQPQHF

v_gene: TRBV5-1
d_gene: TRBD1
j_gene: TRBJ2-2
abundance: few
CDR3nt: TGCGCCAGCAGGCCAGGGGGCCAGAACACCGGGGAGCTGTTTTTT
CDR3aa: CASRPGGQNTGELFF

v_gene: TRBV5-6
d_gene: -
j_gene: TRBJ1-2
abundance: few
CDR3nt: TGTGCCAGCAGCGCAGGGAACTATGGCTACACCTTC
CDR3aa: CASSAGNYGYTF

v_gene: TRBV7-9
d_gene: -
j_gene: TRBJ1-1
abundance: many
CDR3nt: TGTGCCAGCAGCCCAGAGGGTACGGCTGAAGCTTTCTTT
CDR3aa: CASSPEGTAEAFF